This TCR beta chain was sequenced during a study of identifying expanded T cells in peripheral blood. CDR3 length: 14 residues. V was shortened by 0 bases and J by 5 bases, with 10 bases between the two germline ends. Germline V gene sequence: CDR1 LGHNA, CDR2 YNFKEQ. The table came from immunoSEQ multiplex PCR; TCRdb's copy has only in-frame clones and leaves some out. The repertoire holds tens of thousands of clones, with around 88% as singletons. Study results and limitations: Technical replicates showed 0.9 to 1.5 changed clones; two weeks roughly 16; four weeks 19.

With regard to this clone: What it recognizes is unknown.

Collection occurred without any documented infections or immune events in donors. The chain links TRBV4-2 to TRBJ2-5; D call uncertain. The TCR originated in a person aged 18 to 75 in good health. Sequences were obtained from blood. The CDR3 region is CASSQDPRAETQYF. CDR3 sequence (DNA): TGTGCCAGCAGCCAAGACCCCAGAGCCGAGACCCAGTACTTC.